This T cell receptor beta chain is from a study of follicular helper T cells after annual influenza vaccination. Study details: Some donors were sampled over the 2013-2014, 2014-2015 and 2015-2016 vaccinations. General observations from the study: Change in circulating plasmablasts correlated with ICOS+CD38+ cTfh clonality change. Only about 9-21% of analyzed cells yielded productive TCRB sequences.

V was pared by 0 bases and J by 1 base, with 12 bases between. CDR3 length equals 16 residues. Germline CDR1 and CDR2: MNHEY and SVGAGI. Time point of the sample: 2015-2016 season, 7 days after influenza vaccination. Turning to this clone: The antigen remains undetermined.

Sequencing used immunoSEQ multiplex PCR; TCRdb keeps in-frame clones, though not all of them. The table lists 5,700 or so clones, 84% of them singletons. The source was CXCR5+ CD38- circulating T follicular helper cells from blood, collected 7 days after influenza vaccination. Documented subset: circulating Tfh, non-naive CD4+CXCR5+PD-1+ (ICOS+CD38+ or ICOS-CD38-). This sequence joins TRBV6-5 and TRBJ1-1, with D possibly matching TRBD1 (6 bases). This TCR derives from an adult who received the influenza vaccine. The CDR3 bases are TGTGCCAGCAGTTACTCTTGGGGGCCGAGGAACACTGAAGCTTTCTTT. Translation: CASSYSWGPRNTEAFF.